This TCR beta chain came from a study of blood T cells in healthy people across ages. A second PCR of 7 to 11 cycles used a sample-barcoded 5' primer and a J-beta primer mix. Every single cDNA molecule received a tag from a template-switch adaptor with 12 random nucleotides. From the 5' RACE reads, TCRdb called clonotypes with MiXCR, one entry per CDR3 protein. The table has fewer than 700,000 distinct CDR3 sequences, over 40% seen once. This clonotype has only one observation. The antigen is not known. CDR3 size: 15 residues. J gave up 4 bases and V 5 bases, and 7 bases lay outside the gene matches. Germline V gene data show CDR1 as SGHTA and CDR2 as FQGNSA. General study points: Expanded clonotype changes were possibly confounded by unknown donor CMV status. The authors considered diversity estimates from one million T cells to be underestimates.

The TCR originated in a man older than 75 in good health. The gene calls are TRBV7-2 and TRBJ1-2; TRBD1 agrees at 10 bases. Sequenced: blood. The CDR3 here is CASSPDRGGGYGYTF. The CDR3 bases are TGTGCCAGCAGCCCGGACAGGGGGGGCGGCTATGGCTACACCTTC.